Detailed here is one TCR beta chain. The data are from a study of blood T cell repertoires in COVID-19. Study overall: Nucleic acid was either cDNA or gDNA, and it came from T cells, B-cell-depleted T cells, or PBMCs.

This table comes from immunoSEQ multiplex PCR, and its TCRdb copy is limited to in-frame clones, with some not included. The table includes roughly 20,000 clones, approximately 87% detected once. This TCR derives from a human donor in a cohort sampled during active COVID-19. The sample taken for sequencing was peripheral blood.

The CDR3 loop reads CASSEAGQQETQYF. For the CDR3, the DNA is TGTGCCAGCAGTGAAGCCGGACAGCAAGAGACCCAGTACTTC. This chain connects TRBV6-1 to TRBJ2-5, with a weak D call TRBD1 (6 bases). This CDR3 has 14 residues. Germline CDR1 MNHNS, CDR2 SASEGT. Trimming shortened V by 0 bases and J by 2 bases, and 7 bases separated the two germline ends.